This is a list of T cell receptor beta chains from one sample in a study of early T cells in non-severe SARS-CoV-2 infection. TCRdb redid the calling of the 5' RACE reads with MiXCR, one entry per CDR3 protein. The table has about 76,000 distinct CDR3 sequences, about 14% seen once. Source material: whole blood. The receptors originated from an adult who was a healthcare worker with PCR-confirmed SARS-CoV-2 infection or an uninfected control (not recorded which). Both conserved end residues are part of each CDR3. D genes are given only for firm matches. The listing skips clone size in some rows; elsewhere it reads once, few, many or a size class.

v_gene: TRBV7-9
j_gene: TRBJ2-2
abundance: -
d_gene: -
CDR3nt: TGTGCCAGCAGCTTAACAGGGAAGGTGAACGGGGAGCTGTTTTTT
CDR3aa: CASSLTGKVNGELFF

v_gene: TRBV3-1
j_gene: TRBJ2-7
abundance: -
d_gene: TRBD2
CDR3nt: TGTGCCAGCAGCCAAGATGGGTCTAGCGGGGGGCCGTACGAGCAGTACTTC
CDR3aa: CASSQDGSSGGPYEQYF

v_gene: TRBV5-1
j_gene: TRBJ2-3
abundance: many
d_gene: TRBD2
CDR3nt: TGCGCCAGCAGCTTGGCTAGCGGGAGGGTCACAGATACGCAGTATTTT
CDR3aa: CASSLASGRVTDTQYF

v_gene: TRBV3-1
j_gene: TRBJ1-3
abundance: many
d_gene: -
CDR3nt: TGTGCCAGCAGCCAAGGGACAGCCGTCTCTGGAAACACCATATATTTT
CDR3aa: CASSQGTAVSGNTIYF

v_gene: TRBV7-2
j_gene: TRBJ2-5
abundance: few
d_gene: -
CDR3nt: TGTGCCAGCAGCTCCGGGACAAACCAAGAGACCCAGTACTTC
CDR3aa: CASSSGTNQETQYF

v_gene: TRBV13
j_gene: TRBJ2-7
abundance: few
d_gene: TRBD1
CDR3nt: TGTGCCAGCAGCTTAGGGGACAGGGGGCCTTACGAGCAGTACTTC
CDR3aa: CASSLGDRGPYEQYF

v_gene: TRBV29-1
j_gene: TRBJ2-1
abundance: -
d_gene: TRBD2
CDR3nt: TGCAGCGTTGAGCCCGGGGGGGCCAATGTCAATGAGCAGTTCTTC
CDR3aa: CSVEPGGANVNEQFF

v_gene: TRBV30
j_gene: TRBJ2-3
abundance: -
d_gene: -
CDR3nt: TGTGCCTGGCTCCCCCCGGGACCCGCTAAACATAGCACAGATACGCAGTATTTT
CDR3aa: CAWLPPGPAKHSTDTQYF

v_gene: TRBV9
j_gene: TRBJ2-3
abundance: many
d_gene: TRBD2
CDR3nt: TGTGCCAGCAGCGTAGGTCCTAGCGGGGTCACAGATACGCAGTATTTT
CDR3aa: CASSVGPSGVTDTQYF

v_gene: TRBV6-1
j_gene: TRBJ2-1
abundance: -
d_gene: -
CDR3nt: TGTGCCAGCAGTGAAGCTCCCAGGGGGGGGACTCTTAGCTCCTACAATGAGCAGTTCTTC
CDR3aa: CASSEAPRGGTLSSYNEQFF

v_gene: TRBV29-1
j_gene: TRBJ1-2
abundance: many
d_gene: -
CDR3nt: TGCAGCGCCGTAAGTGACTATGGCTACACCTTC
CDR3aa: CSAVSDYGYTF

v_gene: TRBV7-2
j_gene: TRBJ2-7
abundance: -
d_gene: TRBD2
CDR3nt: TGTGCCAGCAGCTTATCACTAGCGGGACTGAGTTACGAGCAGTACTTC
CDR3aa: CASSLSLAGLSYEQYF

v_gene: TRBV18
j_gene: TRBJ2-7
abundance: -
d_gene: -
CDR3nt: TGTGCCAGCTCACCGGGGGCGGGGGCCTACGAGCAGTACTTC
CDR3aa: CASSPGAGAYEQYF

v_gene: TRBV11-1
j_gene: TRBJ1-5
abundance: many
d_gene: -
CDR3nt: TGTGCCAGCAGCGCAGAGAATCAGCCCCAGCATTTT
CDR3aa: CASSAENQPQHF

v_gene: TRBV3-1
j_gene: TRBJ1-5
abundance: few
d_gene: -
CDR3nt: TGTGCCAGCAGCCCTTATGGAGGGCTCGACAGTCAGCCCCAGCATTTT
CDR3aa: CASSPYGGLDSQPQHF

v_gene: TRBV28
j_gene: TRBJ1-1
abundance: many
d_gene: TRBD1
CDR3nt: TGTGCCAGCAGCATAGGGGCCGCCAGGGGGCTGAGCACTGAAGCTTTCTTT
CDR3aa: CASSIGAARGLSTEAFF

v_gene: TRBV7-6
j_gene: TRBJ2-7
abundance: few
d_gene: TRBD1
CDR3nt: TGTGCCAGCAGCCCCAGGGGGCGCACAAACGAGCAGTACTTC
CDR3aa: CASSPRGRTNEQYF

v_gene: TRBV9
j_gene: TRBJ2-7
abundance: -
d_gene: -
CDR3nt: TGTGCCAGCAGCCCCAGCTCCACGCCGGGCGAGCAGTACTTC
CDR3aa: CASSPSSTPGEQYF

v_gene: TRBV6-5
j_gene: TRBJ2-4
abundance: few
d_gene: -
CDR3nt: TGTGCCAGCAGTTACTTCCCCCCGGACAGTCACAAAAACATTCAGTACTTC
CDR3aa: CASSYFPPDSHKNIQYF

v_gene: TRBV5-5
j_gene: TRBJ2-2
abundance: -
d_gene: TRBD2
CDR3nt: TGTGCCAGCAGCTGGAGTCTAGCGGGGTGGAACACCGGGGAGCTGTTTTTT
CDR3aa: CASSWSLAGWNTGELFF

v_gene: TRBV6-4
j_gene: TRBJ2-1
abundance: -
d_gene: TRBD2
CDR3nt: TGTGCCAGCAGTAGCGGGGGGGCCAATGAGCAGTTCTTC
CDR3aa: CASSSGGANEQFF

v_gene: TRBV7-6
j_gene: TRBJ2-1
abundance: many
d_gene: -
CDR3nt: TGTGCCAGCAGCTTAGGGGTTCAGAGCTCCTACAATGAGCAGTTCTTC
CDR3aa: CASSLGVQSSYNEQFF

v_gene: TRBV19
j_gene: TRBJ2-1
abundance: few
d_gene: -
CDR3nt: TGTGCCAGTAGTATAGGAGTGGGGACCTATGAGCAGTTCTTC
CDR3aa: CASSIGVGTYEQFF

v_gene: TRBV20-1
j_gene: TRBJ2-7
abundance: once
d_gene: TRBD2
CDR3nt: TGCAGTGCTAGAGATCTGTTAGCGGGGGCCCCCTACGAGCAGTACTTC
CDR3aa: CSARDLLAGAPYEQYF

v_gene: TRBV6-6
j_gene: TRBJ2-1
abundance: -
d_gene: TRBD1
CDR3nt: TGTGCCAGCAGTTTGGAGGGACAGGGTAGGAATGAGCAGTTCTTC
CDR3aa: CASSLEGQGRNEQFF

v_gene: TRBV6-5
j_gene: TRBJ1-1
abundance: many
d_gene: TRBD1
CDR3nt: TGTGCCAGCAGTTATTCCGGGACAGGGGTACCTGAAGCTTTCTTT
CDR3aa: CASSYSGTGVPEAFF

v_gene: TRBV4-2
j_gene: TRBJ2-2
abundance: -
d_gene: -
CDR3nt: TGTGCCAGCAGCCAAGGTGAGAACACCGGGGAGCTGTTTTTT
CDR3aa: CASSQGENTGELFF

v_gene: TRBV12-3/TRBV12-4
j_gene: TRBJ2-4
abundance: -
d_gene: -
CDR3nt: TGTGCCAGCAGCGCCGGGGGAGCTCGAAACATTCAGTACTTC
CDR3aa: CASSAGGARNIQYF

v_gene: TRBV7-7
j_gene: TRBJ2-3
abundance: few
d_gene: -
CDR3nt: TGTGCTAGCAGCTTAGTTTTTAGCGGATCTAGTTCAGATACGCAGTATTTT
CDR3aa: CASSLVFSGSSSDTQYF

v_gene: TRBV7-3
j_gene: TRBJ2-3
abundance: few
d_gene: TRBD2
CDR3nt: TGTGCCAGCAGCTTAGGAGCGGGAGTTGGCACAGATACGCAGTATTTT
CDR3aa: CASSLGAGVGTDTQYF

v_gene: TRBV11-2
j_gene: TRBJ1-5
abundance: few
d_gene: -
CDR3nt: TGTGCCAGCAGCTTAGGACCGGTAGGGCAGCCCCAGCATTTT
CDR3aa: CASSLGPVGQPQHF

v_gene: TRBV2
j_gene: TRBJ2-3
abundance: few
d_gene: TRBD1
CDR3nt: TGTGCCAGCAGTGAAGACCGTGCAGGGGGCTCTCTTGATACGCAGTATTTT
CDR3aa: CASSEDRAGGSLDTQYF

v_gene: TRBV20-1
j_gene: TRBJ2-7
abundance: few
d_gene: TRBD2
CDR3nt: TGCAGTGCTAGAGGAATTGGGCGGCTAGCGGACGAGCAGTACTTC
CDR3aa: CSARGIGRLADEQYF

v_gene: TRBV9
j_gene: TRBJ1-5
abundance: -
d_gene: -
CDR3nt: TGTGCCAGCCAGACAGGACATTATCAGCCCCAGCATTTT
CDR3aa: CASQTGHYQPQHF

v_gene: TRBV29-1
j_gene: TRBJ2-1
abundance: -
d_gene: TRBD2
CDR3nt: TGCAGCGTTGAAGGAAGAACCGGACTAGCAAGCTCCTACAATGAGCAGTTCTTC
CDR3aa: CSVEGRTGLASSYNEQFF

v_gene: TRBV5-1
j_gene: TRBJ1-2
abundance: -
d_gene: TRBD1
CDR3nt: TGCGCCAGCAGCCAGGACAGGGGAGAGAATGGCTACACCTTC
CDR3aa: CASSQDRGENGYTF

v_gene: TRBV7-9
j_gene: TRBJ1-4
abundance: many
d_gene: -
CDR3nt: TGTGCCAGCAGCTTAGAGTCTGAAAAACTGTTTTTT
CDR3aa: CASSLESEKLFF

v_gene: TRBV7-3
j_gene: TRBJ2-3
abundance: -
d_gene: -
CDR3nt: TGTGCCAGCAGCCCTGGGGACTCAGGGGCAGATACGCAGTATTTT
CDR3aa: CASSPGDSGADTQYF

v_gene: TRBV4-3
j_gene: TRBJ1-2
abundance: -
d_gene: TRBD1
CDR3nt: TGCGCCAGCAGCCAAGGGGACAGGGCGGGCGGCTACACCTTC
CDR3aa: CASSQGDRAGGYTF

v_gene: TRBV21-1
j_gene: TRBJ1-4
abundance: -
d_gene: -
CDR3nt: TGTGCCAGCAGCACACGGACGGACCAGCTGGGGGAAAAACTGTTTTTT
CDR3aa: CASSTRTDQLGEKLFF

v_gene: TRBV28
j_gene: TRBJ2-5
abundance: -
d_gene: TRBD1
CDR3nt: TGTGCCAGCAGTACCACAGGGGTAGAGACCCAGTACTTC
CDR3aa: CASSTTGVETQYF

v_gene: TRBV20-1
j_gene: TRBJ2-5
abundance: -
d_gene: -
CDR3nt: TGCAGTGCTAGAGGCAGGCGAGAGACCCAGTACTTC
CDR3aa: CSARGRRETQYF

v_gene: TRBV7-3
j_gene: TRBJ1-2
abundance: few
d_gene: -
CDR3nt: TGTGCCAGCAGCTTTGGCGGTATTGATGGCTACACCTTC
CDR3aa: CASSFGGIDGYTF

v_gene: TRBV24-1
j_gene: TRBJ2-2
abundance: few
d_gene: -
CDR3nt: TGTGCCACCAGTGACCCCAAAACTATGACCGGGGAGCTGTTTTTT
CDR3aa: CATSDPKTMTGELFF

v_gene: TRBV28
j_gene: TRBJ2-5
abundance: many
d_gene: TRBD2
CDR3nt: TGTGCCAGCAGGCCCTGGAGTAGCGGGGGGGAAGAGACCCAGTACTTC
CDR3aa: CASRPWSSGGEETQYF

v_gene: TRBV29-1
j_gene: TRBJ1-1
abundance: -
d_gene: -
CDR3nt: TGCAGCGTCGGCGTAGGGTTCCCTGAAGCTTTCTTT
CDR3aa: CSVGVGFPEAFF

v_gene: TRBV5-1
j_gene: TRBJ1-3
abundance: few
d_gene: -
CDR3nt: TGCGCCAGCAGCTTGGGGTCGGGCGGAAACACCATATATTTT
CDR3aa: CASSLGSGGNTIYF

v_gene: TRBV29-1
j_gene: TRBJ2-5
abundance: many
d_gene: TRBD1
CDR3nt: TGCAGCGTTGAAATAGCCGGGACAGGAGCGACCCAGTACTTC
CDR3aa: CSVEIAGTGATQYF

v_gene: TRBV20-1
j_gene: TRBJ2-1
abundance: few
d_gene: -
CDR3nt: TGCAGTGCTAGTGGGACGATAAGAGGTGAGCAGTTCTTC
CDR3aa: CSASGTIRGEQFF

v_gene: TRBV27
j_gene: TRBJ1-2
abundance: -
d_gene: TRBD1
CDR3nt: TGTGCCACCTCAGGGGGCTATGGCTACACCTTC
CDR3aa: CATSGGYGYTF

v_gene: TRBV7-2
j_gene: TRBJ2-3
abundance: many
d_gene: TRBD1
CDR3nt: TGTGCCAGCAGCCGAGGACAGGGTACGCAGTATTTT
CDR3aa: CASSRGQGTQYF

v_gene: TRBV29-1
j_gene: TRBJ1-2
abundance: -
d_gene: -
CDR3nt: TGCAGCGTTGAAGATGGGGGCGGCTACACCTTC
CDR3aa: CSVEDGGGYTF

v_gene: TRBV29-1
j_gene: TRBJ1-6
abundance: -
d_gene: -
CDR3nt: TGCAGCGTTGAAGAAGCAGGGAGTGGTTCACCCCTCCACTTT
CDR3aa: CSVEEAGSGSPLHF

v_gene: TRBV7-3
j_gene: TRBJ2-6
abundance: -
d_gene: -
CDR3nt: TGTGCCAGCAGCCCCTACAACTCTGGGGCCAACGTCCTGACTTTC
CDR3aa: CASSPYNSGANVLTF